The entry below gives a single T cell receptor beta chain sequence along with its context. As yet, its antigen is unknown. These data come from a study of blood T cell dynamics during melanoma immunotherapy. At the level of the study: Metastatic melanoma patients received first-line pembrolizumab or nivolumab plus ipilimumab. Study-level results: Disease-control patients' PBMC repertoires became either more clonal or more diverse at W3. The study could not tell melanoma-specific clones from general immune activation.

The time point here: week 3, after first cycle of checkpoint inhibitor. At 12 weeks after first infusion, RECIST 1.1 defined response for most patients. Clones were sequenced by immunoSEQ multiplex PCR, and TCRdb holds only the in-frame ones, with some missing. There are roughly 15,000 clones in the sample; about 83% occur only once, and about 7.8% lies in the top ten. Germline CDR1 reads SGHTA; CDR2 reads FQGTGA. The CDR3 is made up of 14 amino acids. Trimming took 5 bases from V and 0 from J, leaving 5 bases between them. The TCR comes from a human donor with melanoma. Here the sequenced sample was blood, taken from a patient treated with checkpoint blockade. This rearrangement joins TRBV7-3 to TRBJ2-6; D unresolved. CDR3 loop: CASSISSGANVLTF. The CDR3 DNA follows: TGTGCCAGCAGCATCAGCTCTGGGGCCAACGTCCTGACTTTC.